These 8 T cell receptor beta chains share one sample of origin, sequenced in a study of STAT5B mutations in CD4+ large granular lymphocyte leukemia. Assay: immunoSEQ multiplex PCR; the TCRdb copy retains only in-frame clones and omits some. The sample has approximately 24,000 clones, about four fifths seen once; the top ten hold over 0.3%. The material sequenced was CD4+ T cells from blood buffy coats. These receptors were collected from a human donor in good health.

This sequence joins TRBV6-5 and TRBJ1-5; the D is unclear. The CDR3 extends over 15 amino acids. Trimming left V 0 bases short and J 7 bases short, with 13 bases between. Germline assignment: CDR1 MNHEY and CDR2 SVGAGI. The CDR3 sequence is CASSYSTLGGQPQHF. The CDR3 nucleotides read TGTGCCAGCAGTTACTCGACATTGGGAGGGCAGCCCCAGCATTTT.

In its sample, this clone was seen a few times. The gene calls are TRBV6-5 and TRBJ2-2, with 11 bases fitting TRBD2. The CDR3 is made up of 14 amino acids. Germline lookup yields CDR1 MNHEY and CDR2 SVGAGI. V lost 5 bases and J lost 8; bases outside the gene matches: 4. CDR3 region: CASSRGTSGGELFF. CDR3 DNA: TGTGCCAGCAGTAGAGGGACTAGCGGAGGGGAGCTGTTTTTT.

This clone showed up just a few times. The chain employs TRBV23-1 and TRBJ2-7; D is unclear. TRBV23-1 qualifies as an ORF whose function is uncertain. This CDR3 is built from 14 residues. Trimming shortened V by 10 bases and J by 0 bases, and 16 bases separated the two germline ends. CDR3 in amino acids: CATNPQWSSYEQYF. The CDR3 bases are TGCGCCACCAACCCCCAATGGAGCTCCTACGAGCAGTACTTC.

This clone was observed a single time. The V gene is TRBV5-4, the J gene TRBJ2-5; D gene unclear. CDR3 length: 15 amino acids. V gave up 10 bases and J gave up 1 base, with 20 bases separating them. Germline CDR1 reads SGHNT; CDR2 reads YYREEE (reference sequence). CDR3 DNA: TGTGCCTGGCATTTTAAGAGTGGAAGCCAAGAGACCCAGTACTTC. Translation gives CAWHFKSGSQETQYF.

The V gene is TRBV6-1, the J gene TRBJ2-3, with D unresolved. Trimming cost V 7 bases and J 5 bases, with 16 bases left between them. The germline gives CDR1 MNHNS, CDR2 SASEGT. This CDR3 is 14 amino acids long. The CDR3: CASNSVHLEDTQYF. CDR3 in DNA: TGTGCCAGCAATAGTGTCCACCTTGAAGATACGCAGTATTTT.

The genes are TRBV5-5 and TRBJ1-1; D not certain. The germline V and J ends were trimmed by 2 bases and 4 bases, with 12 bases remaining between them. Germline assignment: CDR1 SGHKS and CDR2 YYEKEE (reference sequence). The CDR3 spans 14 residues. The CDR3 nucleotides are TGTGCCAGCAGCTTCAATCCCGGACGCACTGAAGCTTTCTTT. It codes for CASSFNPGRTEAFF.

This clone is medium-sized. V usage is TRBV7-2 and J usage is TRBJ1-5; D possibly corresponds to TRBD1 (5 bases). V lost 3 bases to trimming and J lost 0 bases, with 6 bases between them. This CDR3 contains 14 residues. CDR1 is SGHTA, CDR2 FQGNSA, per germline. In DNA form, the CDR3 reads TGTGCCAGCAGCTTGACAGTTAGCAATCAGCCCCAGCATTTT. Protein sequence: CASSLTVSNQPQHF.

V and J are TRBV7-6 and TRBJ2-1; D may match TRBD1 or TRBD2 (5 bases each). Germline assignment: CDR1 SGHVS and CDR2 FNYEAQ. The CDR3 consists of 14 residues. Deletions cut 0 bases from V and 6 bases from J, with 9 bases between. The CDR3 reads CASSLAQGTNEQFF. CDR3 in DNA: TGTGCCAGCAGCTTAGCGCAAGGGACCAATGAGCAGTTCTTC.